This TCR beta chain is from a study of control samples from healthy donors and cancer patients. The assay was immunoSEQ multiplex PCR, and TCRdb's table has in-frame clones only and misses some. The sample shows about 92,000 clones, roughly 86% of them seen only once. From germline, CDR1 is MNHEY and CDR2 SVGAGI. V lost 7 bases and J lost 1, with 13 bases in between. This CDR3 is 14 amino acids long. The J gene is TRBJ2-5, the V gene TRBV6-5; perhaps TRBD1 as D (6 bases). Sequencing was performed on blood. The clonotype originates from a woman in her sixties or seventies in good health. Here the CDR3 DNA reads TGTGCCAGCAAGCCCGACAGGATCCAAGAGACCCAGTACTTC. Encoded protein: CASKPDRIQETQYF.